This T cell receptor (beta chain) comes out of a study of T cells in localized non-small cell lung cancer. CDR3 length equals 12 residues. Germline V gene lookup returns CDR1 MNHEY and CDR2 SMNVEV (reference sequence). V dropped 8 bases and J dropped 4 bases, with 12 bases sitting between them. Repertoires were generated with immunoSEQ multiplex PCR, while TCRdb's copy carries only in-frame clones and drops some. The sample has around 41,000 clones, roughly 86% seen once; the top ten hold more than 6%. This sequence joins TRBV27 and TRBJ2-7; D call uncertain. This specimen consisted of peripheral blood, obtained before any cancer treatment. The sequence derives from a woman between 18 and 49 years old with stage III lung adenocarcinoma. CDR3 nucleotide sequence: TGTGCCAGCGGGCCGGCAGAATACGAGCAGTACTTC. It codes for CASGPAEYEQYF.